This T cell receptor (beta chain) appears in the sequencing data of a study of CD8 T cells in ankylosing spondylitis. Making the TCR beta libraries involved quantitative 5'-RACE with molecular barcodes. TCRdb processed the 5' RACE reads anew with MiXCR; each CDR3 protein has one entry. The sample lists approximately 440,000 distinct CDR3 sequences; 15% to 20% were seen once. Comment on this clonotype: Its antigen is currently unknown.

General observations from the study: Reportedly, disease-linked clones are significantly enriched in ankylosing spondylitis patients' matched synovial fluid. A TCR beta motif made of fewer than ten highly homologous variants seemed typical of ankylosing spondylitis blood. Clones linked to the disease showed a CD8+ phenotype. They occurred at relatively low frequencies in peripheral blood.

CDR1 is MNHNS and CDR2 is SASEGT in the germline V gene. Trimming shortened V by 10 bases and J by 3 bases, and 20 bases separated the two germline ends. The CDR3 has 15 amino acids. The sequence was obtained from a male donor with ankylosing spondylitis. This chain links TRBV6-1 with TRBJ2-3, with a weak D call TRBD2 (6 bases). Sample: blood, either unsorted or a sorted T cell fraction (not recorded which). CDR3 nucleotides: TGTGCCACCACGCTTGGGGGAGGACGGACAGATACGCAGTATTTT. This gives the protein CATTLGGGRTDTQYF.